The T cell receptor (beta chain) under discussion was sequenced for a study of response to subunit inactivated influenza vaccine. V lost 0 bases and J lost 2; bases outside the gene matches: 8. This CDR3 comprises 18 residues. The germline V gene encodes CDR1 SGDLS and CDR2 YYNGEE. Regarding this clonotype: Antigen: not known.

TCRdb re-derived calls from the RT-PCR reads in MiXCR, one entry per CDR3 protein. The data contain approximately 290,000 distinct CDR3 sequences, about 20% of them singletons. Study outcomes and limitations: The study's authors posited that every seasonal influenza vaccination enlists few new T cells.

This sequence joins TRBV9 and TRBJ2-5, with 12 positions matching TRBD2. The sequencing here drew on PBMCs from blood, taken around 22 months after vaccination. This receptor was identified in a man between 50 and 75 years old who received an inactivated influenza vaccine. The CDR3 region has the DNA TGTGCCAGCAGCGTAGCCCCAGCCGGGACTAGCGGGCAAGAGACCCAGTACTTC. It translates to CASSVAPAGTSGQETQYF. The whole variable domain, remainder taken from reference TRBV9 and TRBJ2-5, is DSGVTQTPKHLITATGQRVTLRCSPRSGDLSVYWYQQSLDQGLQFLIQYYNGEERAKGNILERFSAQQFPDLHSELNLSSLELGDSALYFCASSVAPAGTSGQETQYFGPGTRLLVL.